This T cell receptor beta chain was found in a study of human T cells and chemical hapten exposure (dated by TCRdb to the early 2020s). For context, the study as a whole: For sensitization, 2% DPC in acetone was applied to a 2 cm by 2 cm area of upper inner arm skin. Patch testing was done on the upper back using Finn chambers containing 0.01% DPC, and results were scored after 6 days according to International Contact Dermatitis Research Group standards. Blood samples were taken from patients before sensitization (week 0) and then at 2, 6 and about 24 weeks after DPC sensitization. The mostly female patient cohort included alopecia areata with under or over 50% scalp involvement, alopecia totalis and alopecia universalis. Blood for TCR sequencing was provided by twenty-nine alopecia patients at one to four time points (pre-sensitization, 2, 6 and 24 weeks). Libraries were pooled for sequencing, and per-sample TCR yields varied mainly because of small differences in library volumes within the pool. Patients additionally received weekly therapeutic DPC doses to the scalp throughout the roughly 25-week study period. In alopecia patients, the study followed how the peripheral blood TCR repertoire changed in vivo over primary and secondary sensitization to diphenylcyclopropenone (DPC), a hapten. Points the paper makes about the study in general: The number of PT1 expanded TCRs positively correlated with patch test score, significant at thresholds 8, 16 and 32 but not 4. No change with DPC sensitization was found in the number of TCRs above 1 in 1000 frequency, and no evidence of global repertoire structure alterations was found. After repeated subsampling, the strength of the expansion versus patch-test correlation and the threshold at which it became significant changed. Compared with pre-sensitization or healthy control sets, expanded TCRs formed significantly more large CDR3 similarity clusters, which is consistent with antigen-driven responses. Because every patient had alopecia, a presumed autoimmune disease, the patients' immune response might differ from that of healthy individuals.

Library method: RACE. Instrument on record: NextSeq 500. During library preparation, unique molecular identifiers were attached to individual cDNA molecules so that TCRs could be counted in a quantitative, reproducible way. For every blood RNA sample, sequencing covered both the TCR alpha and TCR beta chains. The paper's processing steps were these. Samples had a median of roughly 99,000 TCRs, with a range from about 23,224 to 750,000. V, J and CDR3 annotation of the TCR reads was carried out using the Decombinator software suite. Every sample was subsampled to the same number of TCRs (28,000) for the PS versus PT1 abundance plots. TCRs were defined as expanded if absent before sensitization and observed at least eight times at the 2-week time point. TCRdb handled the public reads itself, with Q25 trimming in fastp and clone calling in MiXCR, and kept productive beta chains. Identical CDR3 protein sequences are pooled into one entry, listed with their most common genes and DNA. For this entry, the V and J calls and clone size follow TCRdb and not the study's own pipeline. For this sample there are about 70,000 distinct CDR3 sequences; 7.5% to 9.5% appear just once. The top ten constitute nearly 3.5% of the sample.

This clonotype was detected many times. The clone's antigen remains unknown. Per-base qualities were not stored, and no clone one base away is much larger. The trim is 8 bases for V and 7 bases for J, with a gap of 11 bases between the germline ends. Counted from cysteine to phenylalanine, this CDR3 has 11 amino acids. The retained sequence is limited to the CDR3, 33 bases, with the frame set at the first base. CDR1 and CDR2 were assigned from the germline V gene as MDHEN and SYDVKM. The time point label for this specimen denotes: patch test 2, 6 weeks after DPC sensitization. This specimen's treatment or condition label, per the study, means: therapeutic diphenylcyclopropenone sensitization with weekly scalp DPC. Blood at each patch-test visit was drawn before the patch test was applied. To be eligible, patients had to be aged 18 to 70, diagnosed with alopecia and judged suitable for DPC therapy, while pregnant patients were excluded. Total RNA was isolated from unfractionated whole blood collected in Tempus Blood RNA tubes.

The sequence is built from TRBV28 and TRBJ1-1; 5 matching bases give a weak D call of TRBD1. Sequenced here: whole blood, sampled in connection with sensitization to the hapten diphenylcyclopropenone (DPC). The sequence came from a woman between 50 and 59 years old with alopecia areata. Some clones in this sample may be carry-over from other donors' samples. Read as DNA, the sequence is TGTGCCAGCCGGGGAAGGGGTGAAGCTTTCTTT. The resulting protein is CASRGRGEAFF. The full variable domain, with segments outside the CDR3 supplied by the reference TRBV28 and TRBJ1-1 proteins, appears as DVKVTQSSRYLVKRTGEKVFLECVQDMDHENMFWYRQDPGLGLRLIYFSYDVKMKEKGDIPEGYSVSREKKERFSLILESASTNQTSMYLCASRGRGEAFFGQGTRLTVV.